This T cell receptor (beta chain) was captured in a study of control samples from healthy donors and cancer patients. Assay: immunoSEQ multiplex PCR; the TCRdb copy retains only in-frame clones and omits some. The top ten clones hold approximately 1.8% of a sample with about 150,000 clones, around 88% of them seen once. This CDR3 has 11 amino acids. The V gene end was trimmed by 10 bases and the J gene end by 7 bases; junction bases not matched to a gene: 7. CDR1 is MNHEY and CDR2 is SVGAGI in the germline V gene. This TCR was sampled from a man aged 18 to 30 in good health. The chain couples TRBV6-5 to TRBJ2-7, with 7 bases lining up with TRBD1. Material for sequencing was blood. CDR3: CATRQGGEQYF. The CDR3 DNA sequence: TGTGCCACCCGACAGGGCGGGGAGCAGTACTTC.